Here is one TCR beta chain with its context. This sample is part of a study of T cells after yellow fever vaccination. MiXCR, run by TCRdb on the 5' RACE reads, gives a single entry per CDR3 protein. This sample has about 360,000 distinct CDR3 sequences, with approximately 5.7% found just once. CDR3 length equals 14 residues. The germline V gene encodes CDR1 MNHNS and CDR2 SASEGT. V trimming: 6 bases; J trimming: 0 bases; junction bases outside the gene matches: 3. The sample here was PBMCs, taken 5 days after the yellow fever booster vaccination. This sequence joins TRBV6-1 and TRBJ2-3; TRBD1 matches 7 bases. This receptor was identified in a man under 40 who received the YFV17D yellow fever vaccine. The CDR3 nucleotides read TGTGCCAGCAGGGGACAGACTAGCACAGATACGCAGTATTTT. It encodes CASRGQTSTDTQYF.